The 21 T cell receptor beta chains presented below share a single source sample, sequenced in a study of CXCR3-negative and CXCR3-positive naive CD8 T cells. Their target antigens are unknown. The libraries of TRB cDNA were constructed through 5' RACE using UMI labels. Each CDR3 protein gets one entry in TCRdb, which reprocessed the 5' RACE reads and gives no DNA. The listing records 120,000 to 150,000 distinct CDR3 sequences. Whole-study results and caveats: TRB CDR3s were more hydrophobic in CXCR3-positive than in CXCR3-negative naive cells.

The specimen was naive CXCR3+ CD8+ T cells from blood. Indicated subset: CD45RO-CCR7+CD27+CD95- naive CD8+ T cells expressing CXCR3 (TNR3+). These receptors were collected from a human donor in good health. Some clones in this sample may be carry-over from other donors' samples.

The chain recombines TRBV27 with TRBJ2-7. Germline assignment: CDR1 MNHEY and CDR2 SMNVEV (reference sequence). This CDR3 is built from 13 residues. CDR3 protein: CASSYRSSYEQYF.

The V call is TRBV6-5, the J call TRBJ2-7; the TCRdb call, TRBD2, lacks DNA for checking. Germline lookup yields CDR1 MNHEY and CDR2 SVGAGI. This CDR3 is built from 13 residues. The CDR3 protein is CASSASPAYEQYF.

The chain recombines TRBV6-1 with TRBJ1-5. Germline CDR1 is MNHNS and CDR2 is SASEGT. This CDR3 comprises 12 residues. This CDR3 reads CASRALNQPQHF.

The chain recombines TRBV29-1 with TRBJ2-7; TCRdb's assignment of TRBD1 cannot be checked, as there is no DNA. This CDR3 is 14 amino acids long. CDR1 and CDR2 from the germline V gene are SQVTM and ANQGSEA. CDR3 residues: CSALEGDSSYEQYF.

The chain couples TRBV5-4 to TRBJ2-1. This CDR3 has 15 amino acids. Germline-derived CDR1 and CDR2 are SGHNT and YYREEE (reference sequence). The CDR3 reads CASSFGLFLNNEQFF.

The chain links TRBV25-1 to TRBJ2-1; no DNA is available, so the TRBD2 call from TCRdb remains unchecked. Per the germline V gene, CDR1 is MGHDK and CDR2 is SYGVNS. This CDR3 contains 17 residues. CDR3 residues: CASSEYSTSGSIDEQFF.

The J gene is TRBJ2-5, the V gene TRBV19; absent DNA, TCRdb's TRBD1 call cannot be checked. The CDR3 runs to 13 residues. The germline V gene encodes CDR1 LNHDA and CDR2 SQIVND (reference sequence). The CDR3: CASSIVQGETQYF.

V usage is TRBV29-1 and J usage is TRBJ2-1; TCRdb's D call of TRBD2 is untestable without DNA. The length of the CDR3 is 15 residues. Germline values: CDR1 SQVTM, CDR2 ANQGSEA. The CDR3 region is CSVVGAAGWNNEQFF.

The chain employs TRBV7-9 and TRBJ1-3; TCRdb calls TRBD1, which cannot be checked without DNA. CDR1 and CDR2 from the germline V gene are SEHNR and FQNEAQ (reference sequence). The length of the CDR3 is 13 residues. The CDR3: CASSEQGENTIYF.

The V and J genes are TRBV29-1 and TRBJ2-3; TCRdb's D call, TRBD2, is unchecked because there is no DNA. CDR1 and CDR2 (germline): SQVTM, ANQGSEA. The length of the CDR3 is 14 residues. The CDR3 loop reads CSVESDSSTDTQYF.

The chain joins TRBV28 to TRBJ2-1; as DNA is missing, the TRBD1 call by TCRdb cannot be tested. There are 13 residues in the CDR3. From germline, CDR1 is MDHEN and CDR2 SYDVKM. The CDR3 protein is CASSAQGVNEQFF.

V and J are TRBV20-1 and TRBJ2-5; TCRdb proposes TRBD2, but this gene call is untestable without DNA. Germline loops: CDR1 DFQATT, CDR2 SNEGSKA (reference sequence). The CDR3 is 15 residues long. CDR3: CSARERLAAQETQYF.

The chain uses TRBV12-3 or TRBV12-4 and TRBJ2-3; TCRdb gives TRBD1 as the D gene, but with no DNA this cannot be confirmed. This CDR3 has 16 amino acids. The CDR3 is CASSQAGGVLADTQYF.

The chain joins TRBV5-1 to TRBJ2-7; checking the TCRdb D call of TRBD1 is not possible without DNA. The germline V gene encodes CDR1 SGHRS and CDR2 YFSETQ. The CDR3 contains 17 residues. CDR3 loop: CASSADLSRGKTGGQYF. The variable domain in full, with the rest retrieved from reference TRBV5-1 and TRBJ2-7, is KAGVTQTPRYLIKTRGQQVTLSCSPISGHRSVSWYQQTPGQGLQFLFEYFSETQRNKGNFPGRFSGRQFSNSRSEMNVSTLELGDSALYLCASSADLSRGKTGGQYFGPGTRLTVT.

V and J are TRBV4-1 and TRBJ2-3; absent DNA, TCRdb's TRBD2 call cannot be checked. Germline V gene data show CDR1 as MGHRA and CDR2 as YSYEKL. The CDR3 runs to 18 residues. CDR3 region: CASSQDGGGLAITDTQYF.

The chain uses TRBV20-1 and TRBJ2-7; as DNA is missing, the TRBD1 call by TCRdb cannot be tested. The CDR3 runs to 13 residues. Germline assignment: CDR1 DFQATT and CDR2 SNEGSKA (reference sequence). The CDR3 loop reads CSAPDREGREQYF.

The genes are TRBV6-5 and TRBJ2-2; TCRdb proposes TRBD1, but this gene call is untestable without DNA. This CDR3 region has 15 residues. Germline assignment: CDR1 MNHEY and CDR2 SVGAGI. CDR3 amino acids: CASSYLGQNTGELFF.

V gene TRBV2 combines with J gene TRBJ2-2. The CDR3 is made up of 13 amino acids. Looked up from germline, CDR1 is SNHLY and CDR2 is FYNNEI. The CDR3 reads CASMGRYTGELFF.

V is TRBV19 and J is TRBJ1-2; absent DNA, TCRdb's TRBD1 call cannot be checked. Germline V gene data show CDR1 as LNHDA and CDR2 as SQIVND (reference sequence). The length of the CDR3 is 16 residues. The CDR3 sequence: CASSIREDRADYGYTF.

The chain links TRBV12-3 or TRBV12-4 to TRBJ2-3; the TCRdb D gene call, TRBD2, has no DNA to confirm it. This CDR3 is built from 15 residues. CDR3 residues: CASSFVVAGADTQYF.

The chain joins TRBV12-3 or TRBV12-4 to TRBJ2-1; checking the TCRdb D call of TRBD1 is not possible without DNA. There are 15 residues in the CDR3. The CDR3 region is CASSSGRGVYNEQFF.